These 15 T cell receptor beta chains were sequenced from one sample in a study of control samples from healthy donors and cancer patients. Sequencing was performed with immunoSEQ multiplex PCR; in TCRdb, only in-frame clones are kept and a portion is missing. The repertoire holds approximately 60,000 clones, over 75% seen once, with nearly 5.5% in the top ten. Sequencing was done on a sample of blood. These receptors all stem from a man aged 35-49 years in good health.

The chain couples TRBV24-1 to TRBJ2-7; the match to TRBD2 covers 8 bases. The CDR3 runs 15 residues. The V and J ends lost 6 bases and 4 bases, in that order; junction bases with no gene match: 10. CDR1 is KGHDR and CDR2 is SFDVKD in the germline V gene. This chain's CDR3 is CATSPREGVGYEQYF. CDR3 bases: TGTGCCACCAGTCCCCGGGAGGGCGTCGGGTACGAGCAGTACTTC.

This clone was detected once. The chain carries TRBV18 and TRBJ2-1; maybe TRBD1 (8 bases). The CDR3 has 15 amino acids. With 4 bases removed from V and 6 bases from J, the gap between germline ends came to 16 bases. Germline V gene sequence: CDR1 KGHSH, CDR2 LQKENI. This chain's CDR3 is CASSLQTGEGNEQFF. The DNA of the CDR3 is TGTGCCAGCTCACTGCAGACAGGGGAGGGCAATGAGCAGTTCTTC.

This clone has just one count. The CDR3 region has the DNA TGTGCCAGCTCACCCGACAGGGCTGAAGCTTTCTTT. Amino acid sequence: CASSPDRAEAFF. The J gene is TRBJ1-1, the V gene TRBV18, with 7 bases lining up with TRBD1. Germline CDR1 KGHSH, CDR2 LQKENI. V lost 3 bases, J lost 6 bases, and 1 base stayed unmatched. The CDR3 loop spans 12 amino acids.

The chain recombines TRBV4-3 with TRBJ1-2; D is ambiguous. The CDR3 is 13 amino acids. V was clipped by 3 bases and J by 8 bases, with 13 bases between them. Germline CDR1 reads LGHNA; CDR2 reads YSLEER. In DNA, the CDR3 is TGCGCCAGCAGCCACCGGGGTAACGGGGGCTACACCTTC. This codes for CASSHRGNGGYTF.

The chain recombines TRBV18 with TRBJ1-2, with TRBD1 as a possible D gene (5 bases). The CDR3 runs to 14 residues. The V and J ends lost 3 bases and 13 bases respectively, with 21 bases between them. Germline V CDR1 and CDR2: KGHSH, LQKENI. The CDR3 here is CASSPTGQGRRITF. The CDR3 DNA sequence: TGTGCCAGCTCACCCACTGGACAAGGACGGCGAATCACCTTC.

This chain joins TRBV11-1 and TRBJ2-7; no clear D. Germline V lookup: CDR1 SGHAT, CDR2 FQDESV (reference sequence). The CDR3 length is 18 residues. V lost 0 bases and J lost 0, with 18 bases in between. The DNA for the CDR3 is TGTGCCAGCAGCTTAGCGGCACCAGGAATACTAAGCTCCTACGAGCAGTACTTC. Translation: CASSLAAPGILSSYEQYF.

This clone was seen just once. CDR3 nucleotides: TGTGCCAGCAAGCGGGGAGCTCTCTACGAGCAGTACTTC. This sequence encodes CASKRGALYEQYF. The J gene is TRBJ2-7, the V gene TRBV6-4; 7 bases fit TRBD2. Germline lookup yields CDR1 MRHNA and CDR2 SNTAGT. Trimming cost V 7 bases and J 3 bases; bases outside gene matches: 6. The CDR3 loop spans 13 amino acids.

The J gene is TRBJ1-6, the V gene TRBV6-2 or TRBV6-3; D unclear. The CDR3 is 14 residues long. Germline CDR1 reads MNHEY; CDR2 reads SVGEGT. Trimming took off 4 bases at V and 9 bases at J, with 13 bases between the two ends. CDR3 DNA: TGTGCCAGCAGTTCCACCGCGGCGGGTTCACCCCTCCACTTT. Its translation: CASSSTAAGSPLHF.

The V and J genes are TRBV7-3 and TRBJ2-3; D unclear. CDR1 is SGHTA, CDR2 FQGTGA, per germline. CDR3 length equals 12 residues. V lost 0 bases and J 6 bases, leaving 4 bases between the germline ends. The CDR3 nucleotides are TGTGCCAGCAGCTTAACTGACGATACGCAGTATTTT. Amino acid sequence: CASSLTDDTQYF.

This clone was observed once. This chain connects TRBV9 to TRBJ2-1, with 9 nucleotides matching TRBD1. Per germline, CDR1 SGDLS and CDR2 YYNGEE. Losses at the gene ends were 4 bases for V and 2 bases for J; bases not matched to a gene: 4. This CDR3 is 15 amino acids long. The CDR3 nucleotides are TGTGCCAGCAGCCTGGGACAGGGACCCTACAATGAGCAGTTCTTC. Translation: CASSLGQGPYNEQFF. Supplemented by reference TRBV9 and TRBJ2-1, the full variable domain reads DSGVTQTPKHLITATGQRVTLRCSPRSGDLSVYWYQQSLDQGLQFLIQYYNGEERAKGNILERFSAQQFPDLHSELNLSSLELGDSALYFCASSLGQGPYNEQFFGPGTRLTVL.

The CDR3 nucleotides are TGTGCCAGCAATAACCCTCTAGGATCTATTTCTGGGGCCAACGTCCTGACTTTC. It specifies CASNNPLGSISGANVLTF. This chain joins TRBV2 and TRBJ2-6; the D is unclear. Germline V lookup: CDR1 SNHLY, CDR2 FYNNEI. The CDR3 is 18 residues long. V gave up 7 bases and J gave up 1 base, with 20 bases separating them.

V and J are TRBV18 and TRBJ2-7; TRBD1 is a possible D gene (5 bases). The V gene lost 6 bases and the J gene lost 3 bases, with 9 bases spanning the gap. This CDR3 has 12 amino acids. Germline CDR1 and CDR2: KGHSH and LQKENI. The CDR3 region is CASSQGVYEQYF. CDR3 DNA: TGTGCCAGCTCTCAGGGTGTCTACGAGCAGTACTTC.

This chain joins TRBV25-1 and TRBJ2-7; D remains ambiguous. In germline, CDR1 is MGHDK, CDR2 SYGVNS. The ends were cut back, 3 bases at V and 4 bases at J, with 1 base in the middle. The CDR3 runs to 10 residues. The CDR3 sequence is CASSDYEQYF. The CDR3, as DNA: TGTGCCAGCAGTGATTACGAGCAGTACTTC.

The CDR3 is CASGPGEGAGTEAFF. The CDR3 region has the DNA TGTGCTAGTGGTCCTGGGGAGGGGGCGGGAACTGAAGCTTTCTTT. This rearrangement joins TRBV12-5 to TRBJ1-1, with TRBD1 matching over 7 bases. The V gene's germline CDR1 is LGHNT and CDR2 FRNRAP. Trimming took 5 bases from V and 5 from J; bases not matched to a gene: 11. The CDR3 runs 15 residues. Full variable domain (outside the CDR3, taken from reference TRBV12-5 and TRBJ1-1): DARVTQTPRHKVTEMGQEVTMRCQPILGHNTVFWYRQTMMQGLELLAYFRNRAPLDDSGMPKDRFSAEMPDATLATLKIQPSEPRDSAVYFCASGPGEGAGTEAFFGQGTRLTVV.

This clone was recorded a few times. In DNA, the CDR3 is TGTGCCAGCAGCTTAACCCGGGCCCGAATGTCGTACGAGCAGTACTTC. It codes for CASSLTRARMSYEQYF. The chain carries TRBV7-2 and TRBJ2-7; D is unclear. Trimming removed 2 bases from V and 4 bases from J, with 18 bases in between. Germline CDR1 SGHTA, CDR2 FQGNSA. The CDR3 loop spans 16 amino acids.